These 21 T cell receptor beta chains were sequenced from one sample in a study of memory CD4+ T cells and cytomegalovirus serostatus. Single viable CD3+CD4+CD8-CD45RO+ cells were sorted as the memory CD4+ T cells. Produced via immunoSEQ multiplex PCR; TCRdb's table is partial and in-frame only. The sample holds tens of thousands of clones, about 81% seen once. Material: memory CD4+ T cells from blood. These receptors all stem from an adult in good health and CMV-seronegative.

V and J are TRBV6-1 and TRBJ1-3; 11 bases map to TRBD1. CDR3 size: 16 residues. Losses at the gene ends were 4 bases for V and 3 bases for J; bases not matched to a gene: 5. Germline-derived CDR1 and CDR2 are MNHNS and SASEGT. For the CDR3, the DNA is TGTGCCAGCAGTGTCGGACAGGGGGCCTTTGGAAACACCATATATTTT. This gives the protein CASSVGQGAFGNTIYF.

Here the CDR3 DNA reads TGTGCCAGCAGCTTATCCATAACCTACGAGCAGTACTTC. Translation: CASSLSITYEQYF. The genes are TRBV5-6 and TRBJ2-7, with D uncertain. V was clipped by 2 bases and J by 2 bases, with 8 bases between them. Germline CDR1 SGHDT, CDR2 YYEEEE. The CDR3 consists of 13 residues.

The CDR3 loop is CASSLGGQAAVYGYTF. Here the CDR3 DNA reads TGTGCCAGCAGCTTAGGGGGACAGGCAGCGGTCTATGGCTACACCTTC. The rearrangement links TRBV7-9 to TRBJ1-2; 8 bases align to TRBD1. Trimming removed 1 base from V and 4 bases from J; junction bases left unmatched: 8. Germline assignment: CDR1 SEHNR and CDR2 FQNEAQ (reference sequence). The CDR3 sequence is 16 residues long.

The table lists this clone with a few counts. The J gene is TRBJ2-2, the V gene TRBV9; TRBD2 is a possible D gene (5 bases). There are 14 residues in the CDR3. The V gene lost 3 bases and the J gene lost 5 bases, with 11 bases spanning the gap. Germline V gives CDR1 SGDLS, CDR2 YYNGEE. The CDR3 DNA follows: TGTGCCAGCAGCGCGAGGGTTGAGACCGGGGAGCTGTTTTTT. Encoded protein: CASSARVETGELFF.

The chain combines TRBV14 with TRBJ2-2; D remains ambiguous. CDR3 length: 16 residues. With 4 bases removed from V and 1 base from J, the gap between germline ends came to 13 bases. The germline V gene encodes CDR1 SGHDN and CDR2 FVKESK. CDR3 loop: CASSPRTPRNTGELFF. For the CDR3, the DNA is TGTGCCAGCAGCCCCCGTACACCCCGGAACACCGGGGAGCTGTTTTTT.

The J gene is TRBJ2-5, the V gene TRBV5-1; D is possibly TRBD1 (6 bases). The germline V gene encodes CDR1 SGHRS and CDR2 YFSETQ. The CDR3 consists of 16 residues. The V and J ends lost 8 bases and 4 bases respectively, with 24 bases between them. The CDR3 coding sequence is TGCGCCAGTCACCCCCGGCCAGGGGCAAAGCTAGAGACCCAGTACTTC. Its translation is CASHPRPGAKLETQYF.

The chain uses TRBV20-1 and TRBJ2-7; TRBD1 matches 7 bases. The CDR3 totals 11 residues. The J segment lost 9 bases and the V segment lost 5 bases, leaving 7 bases of the junction unmatched. Germline CDR1 and CDR2: DFQATT and SNEGSKA (reference sequence). CDR3 residues: CSAGQVKGQYF. The CDR3 region has the DNA TGCAGTGCTGGACAGGTTAAGGGGCAGTACTTC.

The V and J genes are TRBV2 and TRBJ1-2; TRBD1 agrees at 8 bases. Germline V gene sequence: CDR1 SNHLY, CDR2 FYNNEI. V dropped 8 bases and J dropped 6; count of bases not matched to a gene: 14. The CDR3 is made up of 15 amino acids. The CDR3 bases are TGTGCCAGCCGTGGTGCCGGACAGGGCGAAAATGGCTACACCTTC. Translation gives CASRGAGQGENGYTF.

On this clone: This sample also contains other DNA sequences that code for the same CDR3. The rearrangement uses TRBV7-3 and TRBJ2-3, with 15 bases fitting TRBD2. CDR3 size: 16 residues. Unmatched junction bases numbered 3, after V lost 5 bases and J lost 3 bases. Looked up from germline, CDR1 is SGHTA and CDR2 is FQGTGA. The CDR3 DNA follows: TGTGCCAGCAGCCTCGGACTAGCGGGAGGGACAGATACGCAGTATTTT. Its translation is CASSLGLAGGTDTQYF.

This clone was seen more than once but under ten times. This rearrangement joins TRBV5-5 to TRBJ1-5; perhaps TRBD1 as D (5 bases). Germline CDR1 and CDR2: SGHKS and YYEKEE (reference sequence). This CDR3 contains 15 residues. V was shortened by 4 bases and J by 2 bases, with 13 bases between the two germline ends. The CDR3 sequence is CASSAVVRGNQPQHF. CDR3 nucleotide sequence: TGTGCCAGCAGCGCCGTGGTCAGGGGCAATCAGCCCCAGCATTTT.

This clone was seen only a few times. The CDR3 region has the DNA TGTGCCAGCCGGCTCCTAACTGAAGCTTTCTTT. It is translated as CASRLLTEAFF. V usage is TRBV28 and J usage is TRBJ1-1; D remains unclear. Trimming shortened V by 8 bases and J by 5 bases, and 9 bases separated the two germline ends. Germline CDR1 is MDHEN and CDR2 is SYDVKM. The CDR3 runs to 11 residues.

In this sample, this clone turned up once. Different DNA sequences within this sample yield the same CDR3. V usage is TRBV6-4 and J usage is TRBJ2-7, with D uncertain. V gave up 3 bases and J gave up 4 bases, with 1 base separating them. This CDR3 comprises 10 residues. Germline V lookup: CDR1 MRHNA, CDR2 SNTAGT. The CDR3 sequence: CASSDYEQYF. The CDR3 DNA reads as TGTGCCAGCAGTGATTACGAGCAGTACTTC.

V and J are TRBV4-2 and TRBJ2-7; perhaps TRBD1 as D (6 bases). V was shortened by 3 bases and J by 5 bases, with 14 bases between the two germline ends. The CDR3 extends over 14 amino acids. From germline, CDR1 is LGHNA and CDR2 YNFKEQ. This chain's CDR3 is CASSQYNRAHEQYF. In DNA form, the CDR3 reads TGTGCCAGCAGCCAGTACAACAGGGCCCACGAGCAGTACTTC.

The genes are TRBV5-6 and TRBJ2-1; D perhaps matches TRBD1 (5 bases). This CDR3 contains 16 residues. Germline V lookup: CDR1 SGHDT, CDR2 YYEEEE. The germline V and J ends were trimmed by 1 base and 5 bases, with 16 bases remaining between them. CDR3 nucleotides: TGTGCCAGCAGCTTGTCATATGGGCAGGGCCACAATGAGCAGTTCTTC. Amino acid sequence: CASSLSYGQGHNEQFF.

This clone has only a few counts. The rearrangement joins TRBV6-5 to TRBJ1-2; D is perhaps TRBD1 (6 bases). Germline lookup yields CDR1 MNHEY and CDR2 SVGAGI. V dropped 6 bases and J dropped 4 bases, with 12 bases sitting between them. This CDR3 spans 13 amino acids. The CDR3 protein is CASRQGGTYGYTF. The CDR3 DNA is TGTGCCAGCAGACAGGGAGGGACCTATGGCTACACCTTC.

CDR3 amino acids: CASSHASGYQETQYF. DNA for the CDR3: TGTGCCAGCAGCCATGCTAGCGGGTATCAAGAGACCCAGTACTTC. The chain couples TRBV4-2 to TRBJ2-5; the match to TRBD2 covers 8 bases. In germline, CDR1 is LGHNA, CDR2 YNFKEQ. V lost 3 bases to trimming and J lost 2 bases; unmatched junction nucleotides: 5. The CDR3 sequence is 15 residues long.

The chain joins TRBV19 to TRBJ1-1, with a weak D call TRBD1 (5 bases). CDR1 LNHDA and CDR2 SQIVND come from the germline V gene (reference sequence). The ends were cut back, 10 bases at V and 1 base at J, with 16 bases in the middle. This CDR3 has 14 amino acids. The CDR3: CATLPGGSNTEAFF. Here the CDR3 DNA reads TGTGCCACCCTACCCGGGGGTTCGAACACTGAAGCTTTCTTT.

The rearrangement uses TRBV5-6 and TRBJ1-3; perhaps TRBD1 as D (5 bases). This CDR3 region has 16 residues. Germline CDR1 reads SGHDT; CDR2 reads YYEEEE. V lost 1 base, J lost 0 bases, and 11 bases lay in between. This CDR3 reads CASSLFIDSSGNTIYF. CDR3 in DNA: TGTGCCAGCAGCTTGTTTATTGACAGCTCTGGAAACACCATATATTTT.

This chain links TRBV7-9 with TRBJ2-5; weak D call: TRBD1 (7 bases). The CDR3 consists of 15 residues. The germline V and J ends were trimmed by 2 bases and 7 bases, with 17 bases remaining between them. Germline loops: CDR1 SEHNR, CDR2 FQNEAQ (reference sequence). CDR3 residues: CASSLRGQPGGTQYF. CDR3 nucleotides: TGTGCCAGCAGCTTAAGGGGACAGCCCGGGGGGACCCAGTACTTC.

The chain has TRBV7-8 and TRBJ1-1; D is possibly TRBD1 (6 bases). The V gene's germline CDR1 is SGHVS and CDR2 FQNEAQ. Trimming took off 7 bases at V and 2 bases at J, with 17 bases between the two ends. The CDR3 has 15 residues. CDR3: CASNAGGTDNTEAFF. Written as DNA, the CDR3 is TGTGCCAGCAATGCGGGGGGCACGGACAACACTGAAGCTTTCTTT. The full variable domain, in which reference TRBV7-8 and TRBJ1-1 provide the parts outside the CDR3, is GAGVSQSPRYKVAKRGQDVALRCDPISGHVSLFWYQQALGQGPEFLTYFQNEAQLDKSGLPSDRFFAERPEGSVSTLKIQRTQQEDSAVYLCASNAGGTDNTEAFFGQGTRLTVV.

This sequence joins TRBV28 and TRBJ1-2, with 8 bases that match TRBD1. The CDR3 runs 14 residues. J gave up 6 bases and V 6 bases, and 9 bases lay outside the gene matches. Germline CDR1 MDHEN, CDR2 SYDVKM. The chain's CDR3 is CASRSTGAEDGYTF. The CDR3 nucleotides read TGTGCCAGCAGGTCGACAGGGGCTGAGGATGGCTACACCTTC.